The subject of this entry is one T cell receptor beta chain. These data come from a study of somatic mutations in cytotoxic T cells in rheumatoid arthritis. Study as a whole: There were some V beta antibody-stained T-cell populations flow-sorted at nearly 100% purity, and these included V beta1+ cells sequenced for TCRB.

Here immunoSEQ multiplex PCR was the method, and the copy in TCRdb shows in-frame clones only, minus some. The sample includes about 19,000 clones, approximately 78% seen only once; the top ten take more than 13%. Germline CDR1 is SGHTA and CDR2 is FQGNSA. V lost 5 bases, J lost 4 bases, and 15 bases lay in between. This CDR3 has 15 amino acids. Source material: CD8+ T cells sorted from blood. The sequence was obtained from an adult with rheumatoid arthritis. J is TRBJ1-3 and V is TRBV7-2; D possibly corresponds to TRBD1 (6 bases). The CDR3 DNA is TGTGCCAGCAGCCTCCGTCAGGGGTTAGGAAACACCATATATTTT. Its translation is CASSLRQGLGNTIYF.